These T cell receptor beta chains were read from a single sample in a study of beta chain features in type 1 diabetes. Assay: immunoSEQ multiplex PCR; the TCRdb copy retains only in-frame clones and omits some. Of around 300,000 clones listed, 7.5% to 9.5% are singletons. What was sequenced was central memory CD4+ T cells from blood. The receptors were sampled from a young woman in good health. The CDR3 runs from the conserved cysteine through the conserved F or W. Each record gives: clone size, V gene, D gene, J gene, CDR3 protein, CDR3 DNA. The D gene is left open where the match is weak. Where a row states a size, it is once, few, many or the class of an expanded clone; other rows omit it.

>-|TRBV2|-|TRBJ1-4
CASSDLGAGNEKLFF
TGTGCCAGCAGTGACTTAGGGGCGGGTAATGAAAAACTGTTTTTT
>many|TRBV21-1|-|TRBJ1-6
CASSLPGPSLHF
TGTGCCAGCAGCCTTCCGGGACCTTCACTCCACTTT
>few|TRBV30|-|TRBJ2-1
CAWTPPARGNEQFF
TGTGCCTGGACCCCTCCGGCCAGGGGCAATGAGCAGTTCTTC
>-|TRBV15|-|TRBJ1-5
CATSRDRSAQPQHF
TGTGCCACCAGCAGAGACAGGTCAGCACAGCCCCAGCATTTT
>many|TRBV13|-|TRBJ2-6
CASGRTGANVLTF
TGTGCCAGCGGACGAACTGGGGCCAACGTCCTGACTTTC
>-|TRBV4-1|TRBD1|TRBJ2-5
CASSLQGQETQYF
TGCGCCAGCAGCCTACAGGGGCAAGAGACCCAGTACTTC
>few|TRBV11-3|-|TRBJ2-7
CASSPPPAVRDKPYEQYF
TGTGCCAGCAGCCCACCCCCGGCTGTCCGGGACAAGCCCTACGAGCAGTACTTC
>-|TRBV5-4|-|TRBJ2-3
CASSHGQRADTQYF
TGTGCCAGCAGCCACGGACAGAGAGCAGATACGCAGTATTTT
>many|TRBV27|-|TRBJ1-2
CASSSRAPYGYTF
TGTGCCAGCAGTTCCCGGGCCCCCTATGGCTACACCTTC
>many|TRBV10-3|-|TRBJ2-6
CAIIRTRPGSSGANVLTF
TGTGCCATCATTAGAACAAGGCCCGGCTCCTCTGGGGCCAACGTCCTGACTTTC
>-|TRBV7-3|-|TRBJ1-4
CASSQFPRAVSEKLFF
TGTGCCAGCAGCCAATTCCCCCGCGCGGTGTCGGAAAAACTGTTTTTT
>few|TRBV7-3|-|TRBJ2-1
CASSPYKSSYNEQFF
TGTGCCAGCAGCCCCTATAAAAGCTCCTACAATGAGCAGTTCTTC
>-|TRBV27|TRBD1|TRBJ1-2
CASRPPNDRDMSGTMGYTF
TGTGCCAGCAGGCCACCTAACGACAGGGATATGAGCGGAACTATGGGCTACACCTTC
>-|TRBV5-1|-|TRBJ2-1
CASSLERGRQFF
TGCGCCAGCAGCTTGGAACGGGGACGGCAGTTCTTC
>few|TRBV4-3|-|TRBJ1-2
CASSPINRVTNYGYTF
TGCGCCAGCAGCCCCATTAACAGGGTAACCAACTATGGCTACACCTTC
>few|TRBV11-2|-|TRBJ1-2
CASSLERLRAYGYTF
TGTGCCAGCAGCTTAGAAAGATTGCGGGCCTATGGCTACACCTTC
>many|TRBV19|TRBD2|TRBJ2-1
CASSKLAGGGEQFF
TGTGCCAGTAGTAAGTTAGCGGGAGGGGGAGAGCAGTTCTTC
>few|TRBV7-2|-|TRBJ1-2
CASSLLLDGYTF
TGTGCCAGCAGCTTACTCCTCGATGGCTACACCTTC
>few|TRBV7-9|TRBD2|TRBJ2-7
CASSPPGTSGSYEQYF
TGTGCCAGCAGCCCACCCGGGACTAGCGGTTCCTACGAGCAGTACTTC
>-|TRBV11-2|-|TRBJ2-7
CASSFQAASYEQYF
TGTGCCAGCAGCTTCCAGGCCGCCTCCTACGAGCAGTACTTC
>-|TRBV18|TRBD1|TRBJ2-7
CASSPGQGSSYEQYF
TGTGCCAGCTCACCGGGACAGGGTAGCTCCTACGAGCAGTACTTC
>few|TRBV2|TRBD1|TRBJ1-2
CASRGTGVNYGYTF
TGTGCCAGCAGGGGGACAGGAGTTAACTATGGCTACACCTTC
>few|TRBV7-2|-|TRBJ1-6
CASSLAAVTNSPLHF
TGTGCCAGCAGCTTAGCGGCGGTGACTAATTCACCCCTCCACTTT
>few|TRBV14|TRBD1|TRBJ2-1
CASSPRNRGIYNEQFF
TGTGCCAGCAGCCCCCGGAACAGGGGGATCTACAATGAGCAGTTCTTC
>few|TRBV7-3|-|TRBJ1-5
CASSSNTGYQPQHF
TGTGCCAGCAGCTCGAACACAGGGTATCAGCCCCAGCATTTT
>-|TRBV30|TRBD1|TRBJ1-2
CAWRGQNYGYTF
TGTGCCTGGAGGGGACAGAACTATGGCTACACCTTC
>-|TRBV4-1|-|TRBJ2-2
CASSDRTGPTNTGELFF
TGCGCCAGCAGCGACCGAACCGGGCCAACGAACACCGGGGAGCTGTTTTTT
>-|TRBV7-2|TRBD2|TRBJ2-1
CASSQDIAGTYNEQFF
TGTGCCAGCAGCCAAGATATAGCGGGAACCTACAATGAGCAGTTCTTC
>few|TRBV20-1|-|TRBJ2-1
CSGYRPGEQFF
TGCAGTGGTTACCGGCCTGGTGAGCAGTTCTTC
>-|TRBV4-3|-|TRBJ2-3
CASSQTGTTDTQYF
TGCGCCAGCAGCCAAACGGGTACGACAGATACGCAGTATTTT
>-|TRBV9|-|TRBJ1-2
CASSQSVGASYGYTF
TGTGCCAGCAGCCAGTCGGTCGGGGCTAGCTATGGCTACACCTTC
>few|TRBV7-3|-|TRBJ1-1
CASGQPNTEAFF
TGTGCCAGCGGACAGCCGAACACTGAAGCTTTCTTT
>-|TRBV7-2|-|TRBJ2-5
CASSFPNGETQYF
TGTGCCAGCAGCTTCCCAAACGGGGAGACCCAGTACTTC
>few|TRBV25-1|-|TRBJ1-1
CASRDFRAEAFF
TGTGCCAGCAGAGACTTTAGGGCTGAAGCTTTCTTT
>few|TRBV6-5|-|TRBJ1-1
CASSYSQVAWTEAFF
TGTGCCAGCAGTTACTCGCAGGTGGCGTGGACTGAAGCTTTCTTT
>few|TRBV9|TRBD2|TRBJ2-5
CASPLRGRGQETQYF
TGTGCCAGCCCGCTTCGCGGGAGGGGCCAAGAGACCCAGTACTTC
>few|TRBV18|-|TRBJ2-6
CASSPPTAGANVLTF
TGTGCCAGCTCACCACCAACTGCTGGGGCCAACGTCCTGACTTTC
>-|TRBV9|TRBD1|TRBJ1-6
CASSERTGGDYNSPLHF
TGTGCCAGCAGCGAACGGACAGGGGGAGACTATAATTCACCCCTCCACTTT
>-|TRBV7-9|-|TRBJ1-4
CASSIQGSEKLFF
TGTGCCAGCAGCATACAGGGAAGTGAAAAACTGTTTTTT
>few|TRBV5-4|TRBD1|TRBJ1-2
CASSLSGQGYGYTF
TGTGCCAGCAGCTTGTCGGGACAGGGCTATGGCTACACCTTC
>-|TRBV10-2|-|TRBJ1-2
CASRTEFNYGYTF
TGCGCCAGCAGGACAGAGTTTAACTATGGCTACACCTTC
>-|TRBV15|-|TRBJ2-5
CATSIDNQETQYF
TGTGCCACCAGTATCGACAACCAAGAGACCCAGTACTTC
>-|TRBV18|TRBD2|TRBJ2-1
CASSPPSGGSSYNEQFF
TGTGCCAGCTCACCTCCTAGCGGGGGTAGCTCCTACAATGAGCAGTTCTTC
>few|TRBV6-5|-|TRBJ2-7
CASSYGGQWSYEQYF
TGTGCCAGCAGTTACGGTGGACAGTGGAGCTACGAGCAGTACTTC
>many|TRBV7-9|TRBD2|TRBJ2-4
CASSSSGRMNIQYF
TGTGCCAGCAGCAGTAGCGGGAGGATGAACATTCAGTACTTC
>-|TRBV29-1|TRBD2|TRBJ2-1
CSVVGGRGIDEQFF
TGCAGCGTTGTCGGGGGGAGAGGGATCGATGAGCAGTTCTTC
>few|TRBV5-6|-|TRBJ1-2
CASSLVSGTHYGYTF
TGTGCCAGCAGCTTGGTGAGCGGGACGCATTATGGCTACACCTTC
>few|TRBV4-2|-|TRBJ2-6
CASRTGSGANVLTF
TGTGCCAGCAGGACAGGCTCTGGGGCCAACGTCCTGACTTTC